These T cell receptor beta chains were read from a single sample in a study of T cell repertoires in cytomegalovirus infection. Using its own MiXCR run on the reads, TCRdb lists one record per CDR3 protein. The sample yields 680,000 or so distinct CDR3 sequences, 30% to 35% seen once. Antigens of these TCRs are unknown. The sample here was cultured PBMCs, taken from culture after CMV antigen stimulation. The receptors here all came from a human donor in good health (CMV status not recorded). Some clones in this sample may be carry-over from other donors' samples. Each CDR3 is given with its conserved first and last residue. The D gene is left open where the match is weak. Part of the rows lack a size; the others show once, few, many or a class for expanded clones.

>TRBV7-6|many|TRBJ1-1|.
CASSTWRGEAFF
TGTGCCAGCAGCACATGGCGGGGTGAAGCTTTCTTT
>TRBV6-2/TRBV6-3|.|TRBJ2-1|.
CASSYLGKHNEQFF
TGTGCCAGCAGTTATTTGGGGAAACACAATGAGCAGTTCTTC
>TRBV7-9|.|TRBJ2-5|.
CASSATQGEETQYF
TGTGCCAGCAGCGCGACTCAGGGTGAAGAGACCCAGTACTTC
>TRBV6-8|.|TRBJ2-7|TRBD1
CASSSVGTGGSGTSLYF
TGTGCCAGCAGTTCGGTCGGGACAGGGGGATCCGGTACTTCTTTATACTTC
>TRBV20-1|.|TRBJ1-5|TRBD1
CSANTGQYNQPQHF
TGCAGTGCTAACACGGGACAGTATAATCAGCCCCAGCATTTT
>TRBV7-6|few|TRBJ1-1|.
CASTPSPPGGAEAFF
TGTGCCAGCACCCCTTCCCCCCCGGGGGGCGCTGAAGCTTTCTTT
>TRBV20-1|.|TRBJ2-1|.
CSARDFVALQFF
TGCAGTGCTAGAGATTTTGTGGCGCTACAGTTCTTC
>TRBV5-1|once|TRBJ1-2|.
CASSPTPGSYGYTF
TGCGCCAGCAGCCCCACCCCAGGGTCTTACGGCTACACCTTC
>TRBV10-3|few|TRBJ2-5|.
CASLRALQETQYF
TGTGCCAGCCTTCGTGCCCTCCAAGAGACCCAGTACTTC
>TRBV7-8|.|TRBJ2-7|.
CASSLTGGGPTSYEQYF
TGTGCCAGCAGCTTAACAGGGGGGGGACCTACCTCCTACGAGCAGTACTTC
>TRBV7-2|.|TRBJ2-2|TRBD2
CASSRGREYVGELFF
TGTGCCAGCAGCCGGGGGAGGGAATATGTCGGGGAGCTGTTTTTT
>TRBV5-1|.|TRBJ2-3|.
CASSQDAHTDTQYF
TGCGCCAGCAGCCAGGATGCCCACACAGATACGCAGTATTTT
>TRBV20-1|once|TRBJ2-7|TRBD2
CSASLGLASYEQYF
TGCAGTGCTAGTCTGGGACTAGCGTCCTACGAGCAGTACTTC
>TRBV28|.|TRBJ1-1|.
CASSLGGWMDTEAFF
TGTGCCAGCAGTTTAGGGGGCTGGATGGACACTGAAGCTTTCTTT
>TRBV12-5|once|TRBJ2-1|.
CASGPGDLSYNEQFF
TGTGCTAGTGGTCCCGGGGACCTTTCCTACAATGAGCAGTTCTTC
>TRBV19|.|TRBJ2-7|TRBD1
CASGDRPSYEQYF
TGTGCCAGTGGGGACAGGCCCTCCTACGAGCAGTACTTC
>TRBV7-2|few|TRBJ2-5|TRBD2
CASSLGLGGGYF
TGTGCCAGCAGCTTAGGTCTGGGGGGGGGGTACTTC
>TRBV7-9|few|TRBJ2-1|.
CASSLSKLRDSRGRAYNEQFF
TGTGCCAGCAGCTTAAGTAAACTCCGGGACTCGCGGGGCCGCGCCTACAATGAGCAGTTCTTC
>TRBV7-6|many|TRBJ2-7|TRBD2
CASSSTSGGAIYEQYF
TGTGCCAGCAGCTCCACTAGCGGGGGAGCAATCTACGAGCAGTACTTC
>TRBV7-2|many|TRBJ2-7|TRBD2
CASSSAGGPYEQYF
TGTGCCAGCAGCTCAGCGGGGGGGCCCTACGAGCAGTACTTC
>TRBV3-1|.|TRBJ1-1|TRBD1
CASSQGGQGWNTEAFF
TGTGCCAGCAGCCAAGGTGGACAGGGGTGGAACACTGAAGCTTTCTTT
>TRBV10-3|few|TRBJ2-5|.
CAIDLGETQYF
TGTGCCATAGACCTTGGGGAGACCCAGTACTTC
>TRBV6-5|.|TRBJ2-3|TRBD1
CASSYSPGQGVTDTQYF
TGTGCCAGCAGTTATTCCCCAGGACAGGGGGTAACAGATACGCAGTATTTT
>TRBV10-3|once|TRBJ1-2|.
CAVRGAGNYGYTF
TGTGCCGTCAGAGGTGCGGGCAACTATGGCTACACCTTC
>TRBV20-1|.|TRBJ1-1|TRBD1
CSARRQGLQAFF
TGCAGTGCTAGAAGACAGGGGTTACAAGCTTTCTTT
>TRBV6-1|.|TRBJ2-3|TRBD1
CASSWTGIDTQYF
TGTGCCAGCAGTTGGACAGGGATCGATACGCAGTATTTT
>TRBV6-2/TRBV6-3|.|TRBJ2-3|TRBD2
CASSYSRGNGAGASFGTDTQYF
TGTGCCAGCAGTTACTCGCGGGGAAACGGAGCGGGAGCCTCCTTCGGCACAGATACGCAGTATTTT
>TRBV7-2|many|TRBJ2-1|.
CASSPGNNEQFF
TGTGCCAGCAGCCCTGGGAACAATGAGCAGTTCTTC
>TRBV28|few|TRBJ2-6|.
CASTSGLFYGEVSSGANVLTF
TGTGCCAGCACCAGCGGTCTTTTTTACGGTGAGGTATCGTCTGGGGCCAACGTCCTGACTTTC
>TRBV4-1|.|TRBJ2-1|TRBD2
CASSQDISGSFEQFF
TGCGCCAGCAGCCAAGACATTAGCGGGAGTTTTGAGCAGTTCTTC
>TRBV6-2/TRBV6-3|few|TRBJ1-1|.
CASRRRGRDTEAFF
TGTGCCAGCCGTCGAAGAGGGAGGGACACTGAAGCTTTCTTT
>TRBV7-2|.|TRBJ2-1|.
CASSPPYQPGEYEQFF
TGTGCCAGCAGCCCGCCGTATCAACCCGGAGAATATGAGCAGTTCTTC
>TRBV18|.|TRBJ2-1|TRBD2
CASSSEGRAQEEQFF
TGTGCCAGCTCATCAGAAGGGAGGGCCCAGGAAGAGCAGTTCTTC
>TRBV7-2|many|TRBJ2-5|.
CASSLVGQGTQYF
TGTGCCAGCAGCTTAGTGGGACAAGGGACCCAGTACTTC
>TRBV14|few|TRBJ2-1|TRBD2
CASSLRDWEGEQFF
TGTGCCAGCAGCCTCCGGGACTGGGAGGGTGAGCAGTTCTTC
>TRBV10-3|once|TRBJ2-3|TRBD2
CAISGENPGTSPSTDTQYF
TGTGCCATCAGTGGGGAAAATCCTGGGACTAGCCCTAGCACAGATACGCAGTATTTT
>TRBV6-2/TRBV6-3|few|TRBJ2-7|.
CASSLRSGWIYEQYF
TGTGCCAGCAGTCTGAGAAGCGGATGGATCTACGAGCAGTACTTC
>TRBV6-1|.|TRBJ2-1|.
CASRPIRGPYNEQFF
TGTGCCAGCAGGCCTATCAGGGGTCCCTACAATGAGCAGTTCTTC
>TRBV27|once|TRBJ2-3|.
CASSFWRDLMRADTQYF
TGTGCCAGCAGTTTCTGGCGGGACTTGATGCGGGCAGATACGCAGTATTTT
>TRBV18|few|TRBJ2-5|.
CASSQSRENQETQYF
TGTGCCAGCTCCCAAAGTCGGGAGAACCAAGAGACCCAGTACTTC
>TRBV6-2/TRBV6-3|.|TRBJ2-5|.
CASSYDGRPGETQYF
TGTGCCAGCAGTTACGATGGCAGGCCAGGGGAGACCCAGTACTTC
>TRBV19|few|TRBJ1-1|.
CASSGTLLGDTEAFF
TGTGCCAGTAGTGGGACGCTTCTCGGGGACACTGAAGCTTTCTTT
>TRBV27|once|TRBJ2-1|.
CASSLWVGNEQFF
TGTGCCAGCAGTTTGTGGGTTGGCAATGAGCAGTTCTTC
>TRBV6-5|few|TRBJ2-2|TRBD2
CASSLSPGGGSGELFF
TGTGCCAGCAGCTTATCCCCGGGGGGGGGATCCGGGGAGCTGTTTTTT
>TRBV7-2|.|TRBJ2-3|TRBD2
CASSARLAGGSTDTQYF
TGTGCCAGCAGCGCCCGGCTAGCGGGAGGGAGCACAGATACGCAGTATTTT
>TRBV4-1|.|TRBJ2-4|.
CASSQVLGQQNIQYF
TGCGCCAGCAGCCAAGTCTTGGGTCAGCAAAACATTCAGTACTTC
>TRBV12-3/TRBV12-4|.|TRBJ1-1|TRBD1
CASSRGVQGARTEAFF
TGTGCCAGCAGCCGAGGAGTACAGGGGGCCAGGACTGAAGCTTTCTTT
>TRBV12-3/TRBV12-4|once|TRBJ2-1|.
CASSFTGDGEQFF
TGTGCCAGCAGTTTTACTGGGGACGGTGAGCAGTTCTTC
>TRBV20-1|few|TRBJ2-7|TRBD2
CSAGTSSYEQYF
TGCAGTGCTGGGACTAGTTCCTACGAGCAGTACTTC